This paragraph reports one T cell receptor beta chain. Clones were sequenced by immunoSEQ multiplex PCR, and TCRdb holds only the in-frame ones, with some missing. Among about 95,000 clones listed, 75% to 90% were seen once. The data belong to a study of blood T cell repertoires in COVID-19. CDR3 length equals 16 residues. Looked up from germline, CDR1 is SGHRS and CDR2 is YFSETQ. V shed 7 bases and J 4 bases; nucleotides not matched to a gene: 10. The sequenced sample consisted of peripheral blood. J is TRBJ2-1 and V is TRBV5-1; the match to TRBD2 covers 11 bases. The receptor's source is a man aged 55 to 70 with COVID-19, enrolled during active disease. CDR3 DNA: TGCGCCAGCCTAGCCTCCGGGACTAGCGGATACAATGAGCAGTTCTTC. Translating gives CASLASGTSGYNEQFF.